This T cell receptor beta chain emerged from a study of ipilimumab plus nivolumab after autologous stem cell transplantation. Using immunoSEQ multiplex PCR, the repertoire was profiled, and TCRdb retains in-frame clones only, with some absent. The sample has roughly 86,000 clones; 83% are singletons. Germline V CDR1 and CDR2: SGDLS, YYNGEE. With V trimmed by 3 bases and J by 7 bases, 5 bases remained unmatched. This CDR3 contains 15 residues. The input for sequencing was PBMCs, taken in a trial of ipilimumab plus nivolumab as post-transplant consolidation. The TCR originated in a male donor with diffuse large B-cell lymphoma. This rearrangement joins TRBV9 to TRBJ2-1; the match to TRBD2 covers 12 bases. In nucleotides, the CDR3 is TGTGCCAGCAGCGCGACCGGGACTAGCGGGAATGAGCAGTTCTTC. Protein sequence: CASSATGTSGNEQFF.